This T cell receptor (beta chain) was observed in a study of cytomegalovirus exposure and HLA in healthy donors (TCRdb year 2017). Notes on the research overall: In an earlier analysis of under 600 of the donors, about 260 Gb of sequence data and 100 million or so unique TCR beta sequences from about 179 million T cells were reported. The number of donors typed differed by locus, with roughly 620-630 for A, B, C, DRB1 and DQB1, roughly 520 for DQA1, nearly 610 for DPA1, and around 460 for DPB1. Among around 400 genotyped donors of the cohort, an average of around 250,000 unique TCR beta nucleotide sequences was sequenced per donor, of which about 19% were non-productive. An early release covering roughly 640 HLA-typed donors comprised about 300 gigabases of sequencing data and around 85 million unique TCR sequences. A later genetic analysis took genome-wide SNP genotypes for about 65% of the roughly 670 donors and used that subset as a discovery cohort. A separate validation cohort of 100 to 150 different subjects was used in addition to the roughly 700-subject first cohort. The study profiled the T cell repertoires of some 610 subjects by immunosequencing and related them to cytomegalovirus serostatus. Rather than using new phenotypic data, the later analysis identified candidate immune exposures from TCR beta sequences and from how often those sequences occurred across donors. Roughly 5 DR-DQ haplotypes were handled as single units for association and clustering, since linkage in the cohort was strong. An earlier analysis of about 600 of the donors used high-throughput TCR beta sequencing to judge whether each TCR beta V gene segment behaved as functional or pseudogenic. To predict cytomegalovirus infection status, the study combined high-throughput TCR immunosequencing, statistical association of individual TCRs with disease status, and machine learning. A later analysis re-examined previously published TCR beta repertoires from around 670 donors and added high-resolution HLA genotyping to investigate patterns of TCR occurrence. The study aimed to test whether signatures of past pathogen exposure could be identified by cataloging public T cell receptors. Among the approximately 420 genotyped donors, around 81% belonged to the genetic ancestry cluster associated with self-reported Caucasian donors. Both class I and class II loci were covered by HLA typing, at four-digit resolution. Every repertoire in the discovery cohort had been generated on one and the same sequencing platform. Donor age, sex, ethnicity and CMV serostatus were collected together with the repertoire data. Results and caveats for the whole study, not just this receptor: Some IMGT-functional V segments, including TRBV6-2 and TRBV6-3, could not be told apart with the 87-base-pair reads, so those segments were excluded. In vitro tests confirmed that a few of the cytomegalovirus-associated TCR beta chains recognize cytomegalovirus antigens. The sequencing pipeline was judged likely to have produced a cluster of highly shared sequence variants as a technical artifact. Specific HLA alleles were associated with about 17,000 TCR beta sequences at a false discovery rate of 0.05 in a later analysis. In a later analysis, several top co-occurrence clusters were reported to appear linked to parvovirus B19, influenza, CMV and Epstein-Barr virus. According to a later analysis, most CMV-associated TCR beta chains appeared to be HLA-restricted, and the HLA associations seemed to be driven largely by CMV exposure. Correlated functional status among segregating V segments might reflect linkage disequilibrium, but an unknown experimental factor could not be ruled out. HLA typing was unavailable for some donors at each locus, so association tests used only the typed subset. The authors suggested that the approach could potentially be extended to other disease states and immunological phenotypes. Because counts were too low, roughly 18 rarely observed V segments, including chromosome 9 orphons, were left out of the earlier analysis of approximately 500 of the donors. When HLA alleles, especially DR and DQ, strongly co-occurred, TCR associations were difficult to assign to individual alleles. Sequencing depth was assumed to be roughly uniform across donors in the presence/absence analyses, though that assumption may not hold. In this cohort, only TCR beta chains were sequenced, and detectable features were limited by the absence of alpha or paired-chain data. The classifier was reported to diagnose cytomegalovirus status with high specificity and sensitivity in both the original cohort and the validation cohort. In a later analysis, TCR association rates were found to vary across HLA loci, with the most associated TCRs seen for DRB1 alleles and the fewest for HLA-C alleles. A total of around 150 TCR beta chains were listed by the study as associated with cytomegalovirus. A further reported finding was that TCR beta sequences accurately predicted the HLA-A and HLA-B alleles for most subjects in the first cohort. A later genetic analysis reported fewer N-insertions in productive TCRs among donors in an Asian-associated ancestry cluster than the 666-donor mean. In a later genetic analysis, a missense DCLRE1C variant was associated with V-gene and J-gene trimming of TCR beta chains, and the association was replicated in an independent cohort. Most TCR sequences were observed very rarely across donors, whereas some public TCRs were present in many individuals. CMV serostatus was the only immune exposure information available for the cohort. Broadly in line with IMGT annotations, most TCR beta V segments showed up in productive rearrangements about 87% or about 30% of the time in an earlier analysis of a few hundred of the donors. In a later analysis, HLA-associated TCR beta chains showed more clonal expansion and lower generation probabilities than non-associated chains that were equally common.

The germline V gene specifies MDHEN as CDR1 and SYDVKM as CDR2. The CDR3 runs 15 amino acids, cysteine and phenylalanine included. The retained sequence is limited to the CDR3, 45 bases, with the frame set at the first base. Between the V and J ends, shortened by 1 base and 0 bases respectively, the junction contains 10 bases. The library was prepared using the immunoSEQ multiplex PCR assay. For the multiplex PCR, a mixture combining 60 forward primers for TCR Vbeta segments and 13 reverse primers for TCR Jbeta segments was used. The CDR3 region of rearranged TCR beta genes was amplified from genomic DNA with a multiplex PCR assay. Amplified TCR beta libraries were sequenced as 87-base-pair reads on the Illumina HiSeq System. Concerning the study's data processing: A later analysis counted tens of millions of unique TCR beta chains across the 700 or so repertoires, and around 9.9 million of these chains were shared by at least two donors. Raw reads were error-corrected and collapsed into unique sequences with a nearest-neighbor algorithm that merged closely related sequences to remove PCR and sequencing errors. Alignment of CDR3 sequences to IMGT reference sequences was used to assign V, D and J gene segments. Each retained sequence needed at least a six-nucleotide match to both a V gene segment and a J gene segment. A rearrangement counted as productive if the CDR3 had no stop codons and remained in frame with V and J, and every other rearrangement counted as non-productive. Following IMGT convention, CDR3 was defined as the stretch from the second conserved V-encoded cysteine to the conserved J-encoded phenylalanine. The earlier analysis of about 590 of the donors excluded sequences that lacked an unambiguous match to a single V gene segment. An earlier analysis of several hundred of the donors classified V segments as functional when productive rearrangements were above 56.7% and as segregating when the standard deviation between donors was above 5%. A statistical classification framework was developed to diagnose cytomegalovirus status using the catalog of TCR beta chain sequences. In a later analysis, V and J genes were assigned by comparing TCR nucleotide sequences against IMGT/GENE-DB human TR gene sequences. In a later analysis, CDR3 sequences and most-parsimonious VDJ recombination scenarios were assigned using the TCRdist pipeline. In a later analysis, each TCR beta chain was defined by its CDR3 amino acid sequence together with its V-gene family, and reads lacking a unique V-gene family were excluded. A later analysis removed roughly 590 highly shared, low-generation-probability nucleotide sequences to deal with suspected cross-contamination and a sequencing artifact. In a later analysis, a clonal expansion index for each public chain was calculated from normalized within-repertoire ranks of inferred template counts. In a later analysis, generation probabilities were computed with a VDJ recombination model fitted to out-of-frame rearrangements, and the resulting probabilities were checked against IGoR. A later analysis scored TCR-TCR, TCR-HLA and TCR-CMV co-occurrence with hypergeometric tests, applying a repertoire-size bias correction to TCR pairs. To estimate false discovery rates, a later analysis permuted the HLA or CMV assignments 20 times. A later analysis grouped co-occurring TCRs with DBSCAN, adding TCRdist sequence similarity when clustering within HLA-allele-positive subsets. Repertoires with fewer than 30,000 or more than 120,000 public chains, plus five repertoires with anomalous nucleotide sharing, were excluded from co-occurrence clustering. Imported from immuneACCESS, the table was reduced by TCRdb to in-frame sequences with V and J called. These copies leave out some clones; in studies compared against another copy, an unresolved V gene accounts for under half, and the cause of the remainder is not known. V and J calls and clone size are given by that table; D and trimming were obtained from the DNA. The sample table records 150,000 to 200,000 clones; approximately 80% of these occur just once. The ten top clones hold approximately 2.4% of the sample.

In total, just over 650 healthy bone marrow donors made up the cohort. At the time of sampling, every cohort member was nominally healthy, though immune exposures that went unrecorded were likely present. The donor tested CMV seropositive, placing the donor among the roughly 270 seropositive members of the cohort. A peripheral blood sample was collected from each donor, and TCR beta sequencing was performed on peripheral blood mononuclear cells. Genomic DNA extraction from the blood cell samples was performed with the Qiagen DNeasy Blood Extraction Kit. For this clone: Its antigen is unknown. No base-level quality is on record; no much larger clone is a single base apart.

Sequencing was carried out using PBMCs. The receptor chain draws on TRBV28 and TRBJ2-7; the D segment cannot be called with confidence. The clonotype originates from a middle-aged woman in good health and CMV-seropositive. The bases read TGTGCCAGCAGTTTATTGCGGTCGAGCTCCTACGAGCAGTACTTC. The translation is CASSLLRSSSYEQYF.